The entry below gives a single T cell receptor beta chain sequence along with its context. What it binds is not known. This record comes from a study of cytomegalovirus exposure and HLA in healthy donors. Overall study findings and caveats: The study designated roughly 150 TCR beta chains cytomegalovirus-associated. According to a later analysis, donors in an Asian-associated ancestry cluster reportedly had fewer N-insertions than the approximately 620-donor mean. A missense variant in DCLRE1C was later tied to TCR beta V- and J-gene trimming.

This CDR3 has 20 residues. From germline, CDR1 is SGHDN and CDR2 FVKESK. Trimming took off 0 bases at V and 4 bases at J, with 27 bases between the two ends. Use of 60 Vbeta and 13 Jbeta primers characterized the PCR. Data came from immunoSEQ multiplex PCR; TCRdb stores just in-frame clones and leaves some out. The top ten clones hold 9% to 9.5% of a sample with 120,000 or so clones, approximately 72% of them seen once. The V and J genes are TRBV14 and TRBJ1-2, with a weak D call TRBD1 (5 bases). Sequences were obtained from PBMCs. The source is a woman between 50 and 59 years old in good health and CMV-seropositive. DNA of the CDR3: TGTGCCAGCAGCCAAGATAACCTAGGTACGGTAGGGGCCTCTCCCTATGGCTACACCTTC. This sequence encodes CASSQDNLGTVGASPYGYTF.